These 20 T cell receptor beta chains share one sample of origin, sequenced in a study of cytomegalovirus exposure and HLA in healthy donors (dated by TCRdb to 2016 to 2017). Library prep was done by the immunoSEQ multiplex PCR assay. The multiplex PCR relied on a mix of 60 forward primers for TCR Vbeta segments and 13 reverse primers for TCR Jbeta segments. As stored in TCRdb, this immuneACCESS dataset retains in-frame rearrangements with V and J assigned. A fraction of the clones does not appear; measured against another copy, unresolved V genes explain less than half of the discrepancy, and the remainder lacks a known reason. Here the sample has about 110,000 clones; nearly 70% occur a single time. 5.4% of the sample is taken by the ten largest. Sample: PBMCs. The receptors here all came from a woman in her 70s in good health and CMV-seropositive.

This clone was seen only a few times. The genes are TRBV5-4 and TRBJ1-2; TRBD1 matches 8 bases. CDR1 is SGHNT, CDR2 YYREEE, per germline (reference sequence). This CDR3 is 16 amino acids long. The V segment lost 0 bases and the J segment 4 bases; nucleotides outside the gene matches: 8. This CDR3 is CASSLAGQGAGYGYTF. DNA for the CDR3: TGTGCCAGCAGCTTGGCCGGACAGGGTGCGGGCTATGGCTACACCTTC.

The chain joins TRBV4-1 to TRBJ1-6; TRBD1 matches at 8 bases. Germline CDR1 reads MGHRA; CDR2 reads YSYEKL. The CDR3 extends over 15 amino acids. V trimming: 4 bases; J trimming: 5 bases; junction bases outside the gene matches: 4. CDR3 protein: CASSLPQGDNSPLHF. The CDR3 nucleotides are TGCGCCAGCAGCCTCCCACAGGGGGATAATTCACCCCTCCACTTT.

The chain recombines TRBV7-2 with TRBJ1-1; D call uncertain. The CDR3 loop spans 13 amino acids. Per germline, CDR1 SGHTA and CDR2 FQGNSA. V was trimmed by 8 bases and J by 6 bases, leaving 16 bases between them. The CDR3 bases are TGTGCCAGCGTGAAGATTATGACTGCTGAAGCTTTCTTT. Residues: CASVKIMTAEAFF. Drawing the rest from reference TRBV7-2 and TRBJ1-1, the complete variable domain is GAGVSQSPSNKVTEKGKDVELRCDPISGHTALYWYRQSLGQGLEFLIYFQGNSAPDKSGLPSDRFSAERTGGSVSTLTIQRTQQEDSAVYLCASVKIMTAEAFFGQGTRLTVV.

The chain carries TRBV10-2 and TRBJ2-5, with unresolved D. Germline V gives CDR1 WSHSY, CDR2 SAAADI. V lost 6 bases to trimming and J lost 5 bases, with 13 bases between them. This CDR3 region has 13 residues. CDR3: CASRLNPGETQYF. The CDR3 coding sequence is TGCGCCAGCAGACTAAACCCCGGGGAGACCCAGTACTTC.

The rearrangement joins TRBV11-3 to TRBJ2-5; TRBD2 agrees at 7 bases. From germline, CDR1 is SGHNT and CDR2 YENEEA. The CDR3 covers 13 residues. The trim removed 4 bases at V and 2 bases at J, leaving 1 base unmatched. DNA of the CDR3: TGTGCCAGCAGCTCTAGCGGTCAAGAGACCCAGTACTTC. Translating gives CASSSSGQETQYF.

J is TRBJ1-3 and V is TRBV5-5, with a weak D call TRBD1 (5 bases). CDR3 length equals 16 residues. Germline loops: CDR1 SGHKS, CDR2 YYEKEE (reference sequence). V gave up 4 bases and J gave up 4 bases, with 18 bases separating them. The CDR3, as DNA: TGTGCCAGCAGCGCGTATGGAGGGGTAGACGGAAACACCATATATTTT. Protein sequence: CASSAYGGVDGNTIYF. The entire variable domain, with the rest obtained from reference TRBV5-5 and TRBJ1-3, is as follows: DAGVTQSPTHLIKTRGQQVTLRCSPISGHKSVSWYQQVLGQGPQFIFQYYEKEERGRGNFPDRFSARQFPNYSSELNVNALLLGDSALYLCASSAYGGVDGNTIYFGEGSWLTVV.

This clone has just a few counts. The V gene is TRBV4-1, the J gene TRBJ2-7; D is perhaps TRBD1 (5 bases). This CDR3 is built from 16 residues. Germline CDR1 and CDR2: MGHRA and YSYEKL. Trimming removed 0 bases at V and 5 bases at J, with 17 bases between. Here the CDR3 reads CASSQDWRQQFDEQYF. The DNA for the CDR3 is TGCGCCAGCAGCCAAGATTGGAGACAGCAATTCGACGAGCAGTACTTC.

V usage is TRBV25-1 and J usage is TRBJ1-5; D is uncertain. Deletions cut 0 bases from V and 3 bases from J, with 3 bases between. The CDR3 contains 13 residues. In germline, CDR1 is MGHDK, CDR2 SYGVNS. CDR3 DNA sequence: TGTGCCAGCAGTGAATATAACAATCAGCCCCAGCATTTT. Amino acid sequence: CASSEYNNQPQHF. The full variable domain, its missing parts supplied by reference TRBV25-1 and TRBJ1-5, is EADIYQTPRYLVIGTGKKITLECSQTMGHDKMYWYQQDPGMELHLIHYSYGVNSTEKGDLSSESTVSRIRTEHFPLTLESARPSHTSQYLCASSEYNNQPQHFGDGTRLSIL.

This clone occurred a few times. This sequence joins TRBV7-6 and TRBJ2-1, with TRBD2 matching 13 bases. The CDR3 has 16 amino acids. Losses at the gene ends were 0 bases for V and 5 bases for J; bases not matched to a gene: 1. The germline gives CDR1 SGHVS, CDR2 FNYEAQ. The DNA for the CDR3 is TGTGCCAGCAGCTTAGCCGGGACTAGCGGGAACAATGAGCAGTTCTTC. Its translation is CASSLAGTSGNNEQFF.

J is TRBJ1-1 and V is TRBV6-5; 7 bases are shared with TRBD1. This CDR3 is 12 amino acids long. The ends lost 0 bases at V and 11 bases at J; junction bases unmatched: 3. Germline V gene sequence: CDR1 MNHEY, CDR2 SVGAGI. The CDR3 DNA sequence: TGTGCCAGCAGTTACTCGAGGGGGCCGGCTTTCTTT. As protein: CASSYSRGPAFF.

The V and J genes are TRBV5-1 and TRBJ2-7, with 7 bases lining up with TRBD1. Germline CDR1 is SGHRS and CDR2 is YFSETQ. V gave up 7 bases and J gave up 0 bases; unmatched junction bases: 10. The CDR3 spans 15 residues. The CDR3 sequence is CASRPGDRASYEQYF. CDR3 DNA: TGCGCCAGCCGCCCCGGGGACAGAGCCTCCTACGAGCAGTACTTC.

This chain uses TRBV5-1 with TRBJ2-5, with D possibly TRBD1 on 5 matching bases. The V gene's germline CDR1 is SGHRS and CDR2 YFSETQ. V was pared by 8 bases and J by 3 bases, with 17 bases between. The CDR3 runs to 14 residues. CDR3 nucleotides: TGCGCCAGTGGCGCCCAGGGCCGGGAAGAGACCCAGTACTTC. Protein sequence: CASGAQGREETQYF.

A single count supports this clone. V usage is TRBV5-4 and J usage is TRBJ1-2, with D perhaps matching TRBD1 (5 bases). CDR1 is SGHNT, CDR2 YYREEE, per germline (reference sequence). CDR3 length: 13 residues. Trimming shortened V by 0 bases and J by 8 bases, and 11 bases separated the two germline ends. The CDR3 sequence is CASSLAQGGGYTF. CDR3 DNA: TGTGCCAGCAGCTTGGCCCAGGGAGGAGGCTACACCTTC.

The chain has TRBV5-1 and TRBJ2-5; possibly TRBD2 for D (6 bases). V shed 1 base and J shed 1 base, with 14 bases lying between them. The CDR3 runs 16 residues. CDR1 SGHRS and CDR2 YFSETQ come from the germline V gene. CDR3 DNA sequence: TGCGCCAGCAGCTTGTTAGGTGGACTACCCCAAGAGACCCAGTACTTC. It yields the protein CASSLLGGLPQETQYF.

The V call is TRBV2, the J call TRBJ2-7, with D tentatively TRBD2 (5 bases). CDR3 length: 15 amino acids. The germline V gene has CDR1 SNHLY and CDR2 FYNNEI. V lost 5 bases, J lost 0 bases, and 14 bases lay in between. CDR3 nucleotides: TGTGCCAGCAGTCCGCAGCGGAGGAGCTCCTACGAGCAGTACTTC. It specifies CASSPQRRSSYEQYF.

The CDR3 protein is CASSPTENQPQHF. Written as DNA, the CDR3 is TGTGCCAGCAGCCCGACGGAGAATCAGCCCCAGCATTTT. J is TRBJ1-5 and V is TRBV7-8; no clear D. Deletions cut 5 bases from V and 4 bases from J, with 9 bases between. This CDR3 has 13 residues. Germline V gene sequence: CDR1 SGHVS, CDR2 FQNEAQ.

The V call is TRBV6-5, the J call TRBJ1-2; D is ambiguous. From germline, CDR1 is MNHEY and CDR2 SVGAGI. V was clipped by 6 bases and J by 8 bases, with 16 bases between them. The CDR3 length is 13 residues. The DNA for the CDR3 is TGTGCCAGCAGGGGTCCGAACCAGCGGGGCTACACCTTC. Translating gives CASRGPNQRGYTF.

V and J are TRBV6-5 and TRBJ2-2, with a possible D match to TRBD2 (7 bases). CDR1 MNHEY and CDR2 SVGAGI come from the germline V gene. Trimming shortened V by 5 bases and J by 6 bases, and 16 bases separated the two germline ends. The CDR3 loop spans 15 amino acids. The DNA for the CDR3 is TGTGCCAGCAGTAGACAGGACGCGGGAGCCGGGGAGCTGTTTTTT. It specifies CASSRQDAGAGELFF.

The chain recombines TRBV18 with TRBJ1-5; D is perhaps TRBD1 (6 bases). From germline, CDR1 is KGHSH and CDR2 LQKENI. V lost 4 bases and J 0 bases, leaving 10 bases between the germline ends. The CDR3 contains 15 residues. The CDR3 DNA reads as TGTGCCAGCTCACTTCAGGGGAATAGCAATCAGCCCCAGCATTTT. Translated, it gives CASSLQGNSNQPQHF. The whole variable domain, remainder taken from reference TRBV18 and TRBJ1-5, is NAGVMQNPRHLVRRRGQEARLRCSPMKGHSHVYWYRQLPEEGLKFMVYLQKENIIDESGMPKERFSAEFPKEGPSILRIQQVVRGDSAAYFCASSLQGNSNQPQHFGDGTRLSIL.

This clone was found once. The V call is TRBV25-1, the J call TRBJ1-2; no clear D. The CDR3 sequence is 15 residues long. The germline V and J ends were trimmed by 6 bases and 1 base, with 15 bases remaining between them. Germline lookup yields CDR1 MGHDK and CDR2 SYGVNS. The CDR3 nucleotides are TGTGCCAGCAGCCGAGGACGGGGAGTTAACTATGGCTACACCTTC. Translated, it gives CASSRGRGVNYGYTF.